A selection of T cell receptor beta chains follows, all from one sample in a study of blood T cell repertoires in COVID-19. TCRdb's table, derived via immunoSEQ multiplex PCR, lists solely in-frame clones and lacks some. The profile shows approximately 180,000 clones, over 65% of them singletons. Sequencing was performed on peripheral blood. The receptors derive from a person aged 65 to 85 with COVID-19, enrolled during active disease. CDR3s include the opening cysteine and the closing phenylalanine or tryptophan. The D gene is left open where the match is weak. Rows may omit the clone size; those that give it use once, few, many or a size class.

V gene	clone size	D gene	J gene	CDR3 protein	CDR3 DNA
TRBV27	NA	TRBD1	TRBJ2-7	CASRHFGTATSYEQYF	TGTGCCAGCAGGCACTTCGGGACAGCAACCTCCTACGAGCAGTACTTC
TRBV4-2	NA	TRBD2	TRBJ2-1	CASSQVTGLAGGDEQFF	TGTGCCAGCAGCCAAGTAACGGGACTAGCGGGAGGCGATGAGCAGTTCTTC
TRBV19	NA	TRBD1	TRBJ1-5	CASSTGRDRAINQPQHF	TGTGCCAGTAGTACCGGACGGGACAGGGCGATCAATCAGCCCCAGCATTTT
TRBV27	few	NA	TRBJ1-1	CASCRAGRDTEAFF	TGTGCCAGCTGTAGGGCAGGGAGGGACACTGAAGCTTTCTTT
TRBV2	once	NA	TRBJ2-1	CASSESGDDEQFF	TGTGCCAGCAGTGAATCCGGTGATGATGAGCAGTTCTTC
TRBV9	NA	NA	TRBJ2-3	CASSITAMSTDTQYF	TGTGCCAGCAGCATAACAGCCATGAGCACAGATACGCAGTATTTT
TRBV11-2	NA	NA	TRBJ2-7	CASSFQSYEQYF	TGTGCCAGCAGCTTTCAATCCTACGAGCAGTACTTC
TRBV28	NA	NA	TRBJ1-5	CASSLHRENANQPQHF	TGTGCCAGCAGTTTACACAGGGAAAATGCCAATCAGCCCCAGCATTTT
TRBV9	NA	NA	TRBJ2-2	CASSVAGGAITGELFF	TGTGCCAGCAGCGTAGCCGGGGGAGCAATCACCGGGGAGCTGTTTTTT
TRBV7-2	NA	NA	TRBJ2-7	CASSRSVQDYEQYF	TGTGCCAGCAGCCGCTCGGTCCAGGACTACGAGCAGTACTTC
TRBV14	once	TRBD1	TRBJ1-6	CASSQRDSYNSPLHF	TGTGCCAGCAGCCAGCGGGACAGCTATAATTCACCCCTCCACTTT
TRBV4-2	NA	TRBD2	TRBJ2-1	CASRPGHQSGLLYNEQFF	TGTGCCAGCCGGCCCGGCCACCAATCGGGACTACTCTACAATGAGCAGTTCTTC
TRBV3-1/TRBV3-2	NA	NA	TRBJ2-1	CASSQRGRLEQFF	TGTGCCAGCAGCCAACGAGGGCGCCTTGAGCAGTTCTTC
TRBV19	NA	NA	TRBJ2-5	CASSILDSQETQYF	TGTGCCAGTAGTATCCTGGACTCGCAAGAGACCCAGTACTTC
TRBV7-9	NA	NA	TRBJ2-5	CASSFRKGLQETQYF	TGTGCCAGCAGCTTTCGAAAGGGGCTTCAAGAGACCCAGTACTTC
TRBV11-3	NA	TRBD2	TRBJ2-7	CASSDRTSGYEQYF	TGTGCCAGCAGTGACCGGACTAGTGGCTACGAGCAGTACTTC
TRBV5-8	NA	NA	TRBJ2-7	CASSLSFRPVHEQYF	TGTGCCAGCAGCTTGTCCTTCAGGCCCGTCCACGAGCAGTACTTC
TRBV30	NA	TRBD2	TRBJ2-1	CAWSKRLAEDEQFF	TGTGCCTGGAGTAAAAGGCTAGCGGAGGATGAGCAGTTCTTC
TRBV24-1	NA	TRBD1	TRBJ2-5	CATSDPALGTGLQETQYF	TGTGCCACCAGTGATCCAGCCCTTGGGACAGGCCTTCAAGAGACCCAGTACTTC
TRBV27	NA	TRBD2	TRBJ2-2	CASSFFWIGRGVTSGLLSTGELFF	TGTGCCAGCAGTTTCTTTTGGATTGGCAGGGGAGTGACTAGCGGGTTATTGAGCACCGGGGAGCTGTTTTTT
TRBV28	few	NA	TRBJ1-1	CASSIDVHRAFF	TGTGCCAGCAGTATAGACGTACACAGAGCTTTCTTT
TRBV11-2	NA	NA	TRBJ2-7	CASSLRARAVHSYEQYF	TGTGCCAGCAGCTTAAGGGCACGAGCGGTACACTCCTACGAGCAGTACTTC
TRBV10-3	NA	NA	TRBJ2-2	CATQRPPRDGELFF	TGTGCCACCCAGAGGCCGCCGAGGGACGGGGAGCTGTTTTTT
TRBV9	NA	TRBD1	TRBJ1-2	CASSSTTGGPWGYTF	TGTGCCAGTTCTTCTACAACAGGGGGCCCATGGGGCTACACCTTC
TRBV7-9	medium-sized	TRBD2	TRBJ2-1	CASSPPSGTYNEQFF	TGTGCCAGCAGCCCCCCTAGCGGGACATACAATGAGCAGTTCTTC
TRBV5-1	NA	TRBD1	TRBJ2-7	CASSSGQVAEQYF	TGCGCCAGCAGCTCCGGACAGGTCGCCGAGCAGTACTTC
TRBV11-2	NA	NA	TRBJ1-4	CASSLIRNEKLFF	TGTGCCAGCAGCTTGATCAGGAATGAAAAACTGTTTTTT
TRBV9	NA	NA	TRBJ1-6	CASSVLGSNSPLHF	TGTGCCAGCAGCGTATTGGGGAGTAATTCACCCCTCCACTTT
TRBV28	NA	TRBD2	TRBJ2-1	CASVRAGSSYNEQFF	TGTGCCAGCGTTCGAGCGGGGAGCTCCTACAATGAGCAGTTCTTC
TRBV7-2	NA	NA	TRBJ2-5	CASSLGQGMKTQYF	TGTGCCAGCAGCTTAGGGCAGGGTATGAAGACCCAGTACTTC
TRBV28	NA	TRBD1	TRBJ1-2	CAWTRTGRSGYTF	TGTGCCTGGACCCGGACAGGGAGGAGCGGCTACACCTTC